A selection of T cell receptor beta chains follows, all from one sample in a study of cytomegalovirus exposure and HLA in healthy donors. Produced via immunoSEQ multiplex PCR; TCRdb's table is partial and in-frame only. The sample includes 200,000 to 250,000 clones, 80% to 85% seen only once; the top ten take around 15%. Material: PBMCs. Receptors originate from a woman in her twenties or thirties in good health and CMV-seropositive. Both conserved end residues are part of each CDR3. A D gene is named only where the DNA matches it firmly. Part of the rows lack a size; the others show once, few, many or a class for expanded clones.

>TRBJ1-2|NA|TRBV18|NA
TGTGCCAGCTCACCCTCTTCTTCGACTGTAAACTATGGCTACACCTTC
CASSPSSSTVNYGYTF
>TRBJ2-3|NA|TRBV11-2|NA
TGTGCCAGCAGCTTACAGGCTTCGGGCACAGATACGCAGTATTTT
CASSLQASGTDTQYF
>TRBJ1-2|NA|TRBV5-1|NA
TGCGCCAGCAGCTTGGAGCTGGGGTCCTCTCTCTATGGCTACACCTTC
CASSLELGSSLYGYTF
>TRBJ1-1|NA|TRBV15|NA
TGTGCCAGCCATAGCCGAGGGGACGCCCGTCTTGAAGCTTTCTTT
CASHSRGDARLEAFF
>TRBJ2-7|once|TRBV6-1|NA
TGTGCCAGCATACCCCAGGGGGGCTACGAGCAGTACTTC
CASIPQGGYEQYF
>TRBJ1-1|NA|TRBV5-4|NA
TGTGCCCTAGGTGGACCGGTGTTGGGCACTGAAGCTTTCTTT
CALGGPVLGTEAFF
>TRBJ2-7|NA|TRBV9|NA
TGTGCCAGCAGCGTAGGTGGGAGCTCCTACGAGCAGTACTTC
CASSVGGSSYEQYF
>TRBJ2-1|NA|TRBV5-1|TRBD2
TGCGCCAGCAGTGGGTCTAGCGGGGTCAATGAGCAGTTCTTC
CASSGSSGVNEQFF
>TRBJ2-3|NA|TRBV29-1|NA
TGCAGCGTTGAAGGAGCTGGGGGGCCAGATACGCAGTATTTT
CSVEGAGGPDTQYF
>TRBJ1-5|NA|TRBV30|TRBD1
TGTGCCTGGAGTGCCGGGACAGGGACGCGCAATCAGCCCCAGCATTTT
CAWSAGTGTRNQPQHF
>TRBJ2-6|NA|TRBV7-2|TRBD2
TGTGCCAGCAGCCAAGACGGCGGGAGTGGGGCCAACGTCCTGACTTTC
CASSQDGGSGANVLTF
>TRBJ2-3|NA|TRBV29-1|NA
TGCAGCGTTGATACGACCCCGCAGATAGATACGCAGTATTTT
CSVDTTPQIDTQYF
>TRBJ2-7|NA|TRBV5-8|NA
TGTGCCAGCAGCTTGAGTTACGGGACCTACGAGCAGTACTTC
CASSLSYGTYEQYF